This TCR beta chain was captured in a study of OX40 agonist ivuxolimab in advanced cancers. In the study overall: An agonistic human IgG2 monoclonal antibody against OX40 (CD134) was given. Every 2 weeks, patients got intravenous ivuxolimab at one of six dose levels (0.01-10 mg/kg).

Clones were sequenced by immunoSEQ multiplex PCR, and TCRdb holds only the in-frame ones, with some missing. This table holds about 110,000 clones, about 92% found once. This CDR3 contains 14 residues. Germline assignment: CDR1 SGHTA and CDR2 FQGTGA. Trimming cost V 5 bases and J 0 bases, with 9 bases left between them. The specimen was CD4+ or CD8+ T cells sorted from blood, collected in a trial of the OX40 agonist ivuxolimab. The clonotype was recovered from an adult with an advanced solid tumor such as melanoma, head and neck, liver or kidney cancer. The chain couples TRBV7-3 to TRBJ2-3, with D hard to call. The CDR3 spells CASSLDGSTDTQYF. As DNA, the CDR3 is TGTGCCAGCAGCCTCGACGGTAGCACAGATACGCAGTATTTT.